The 15 T cell receptor beta chains presented below share a single source sample, sequenced in a study of control samples from healthy donors and cancer patients. Profiled with immunoSEQ multiplex PCR; TCRdb holds only in-frame clones, not every one. The repertoire includes fewer than 110,000 clones, around 89% of them detected once, and 7.8% sits in the top ten. The specimen sequenced was blood. The receptors derive from a man aged 25-45 years in good health.

The chain joins TRBV6-2 or TRBV6-3 to TRBJ2-7; D is perhaps TRBD1 or TRBD2 (6 bases each). Germline V lookup: CDR1 MNHEY, CDR2 SVGEGT. The CDR3 contains 13 residues. The V and J ends lost 6 bases and 3 bases respectively, with 12 bases between them. The DNA for the CDR3 is TGTGCCAGCAGCCGAGGGGGGTTCTACGAGCAGTACTTC. Translated: CASSRGGFYEQYF.

The chain links TRBV28 to TRBJ1-1; D unclear. This CDR3 is 14 amino acids long. Germline V gene data show CDR1 as MDHEN and CDR2 as SYDVKM. Trimming pared 6 bases from V and 0 bases from J, leaving 11 bases between. Here the CDR3 DNA reads TGTGCCAGCAGCCCGCCCCAGCTGAACACTGAAGCTTTCTTT. Protein: CASSPPQLNTEAFF.

The chain joins TRBV5-1 to TRBJ1-2; no clear D gene. V was pared by 7 bases and J by 2 bases, with 15 bases between. The CDR3 has 14 residues. Germline assignment: CDR1 SGHRS and CDR2 YFSETQ. CDR3 region: CASRLGPQNYGYTF. The CDR3 coding sequence is TGCGCCAGCCGGCTGGGCCCTCAGAACTATGGCTACACCTTC.

The chain carries TRBV7-8 and TRBJ2-3; 16 positions match TRBD2. The CDR3 is 16 amino acids. Germline assignment: CDR1 SGHVS and CDR2 FQNEAQ. V lost 3 bases and J lost 4; bases outside the gene matches: 1. The CDR3 is CASSLGLAGGSDTQYF. In DNA form, the CDR3 reads TGTGCCAGCAGCTTGGGACTAGCGGGGGGGTCAGATACGCAGTATTTT.

The rearrangement joins TRBV24-1 to TRBJ2-3, with D tentatively TRBD1 (6 bases). The CDR3 totals 16 residues. CDR1 and CDR2 from the germline V gene are KGHDR and SFDVKD. Between the trimmed V and J ends, which lost 0 bases and 4 bases, there was a span of 13 bases. The CDR3, as DNA: TGTGCCACCAGTGATTTGAAGTTTGGGGGCCCAGATACGCAGTATTTT. It codes for CATSDLKFGGPDTQYF.

The chain combines TRBV5-5 with TRBJ1-1; 8 nucleotides line up with TRBD1. The CDR3 is 17 amino acids. Germline trimming cut 4 bases from V and 6 bases from J; bases unmatched to any gene: 17. Per the germline V gene, CDR1 is SGHKS and CDR2 is YYEKEE (reference sequence). CDR3 loop: CASSPDWGRGRSAEAFF. The CDR3 DNA sequence: TGTGCCAGCAGCCCAGACTGGGGCAGGGGGCGTTCGGCTGAAGCTTTCTTT.

This chain connects TRBV30 to TRBJ1-1; tentative D call: TRBD1 (5 bases). The V end was cut by 7 bases, the J end by 3 bases, with 15 bases between. The CDR3 sequence is 13 residues long. From germline, CDR1 is GTSNPN and CDR2 SVGIG (reference sequence). CDR3 in amino acids: CALGPEEHTEAFF. CDR3 DNA: TGTGCCTTGGGACCCGAAGAACACACTGAAGCTTTCTTT.

V usage is TRBV7-8 and J usage is TRBJ2-7, with D perhaps being TRBD1 or TRBD2 (5 bases each). There are 13 residues in the CDR3. The germline V and J ends were trimmed by 5 bases and 3 bases, with 11 bases remaining between them. Per the germline V gene, CDR1 is SGHVS and CDR2 is FQNEAQ. The CDR3 DNA follows: TGTGCCAGCAGCGGTGGGACCCTCTACGAGCAGTACTTC. The encoded protein is CASSGGTLYEQYF.

This chain's CDR3 is CASSVYELGAETQYF. CDR3 DNA: TGTGCCAGCAGCGTATATGAATTGGGAGCCGAGACCCAGTACTTC. The V gene is TRBV9, the J gene TRBJ2-5, with D perhaps matching TRBD2 (5 bases). Trimming removed 1 base at V and 5 bases at J, with 15 bases between. This CDR3 has 15 residues. Germline values: CDR1 SGDLS, CDR2 YYNGEE.

This chain uses TRBV15 with TRBJ2-1; tentatively, D is TRBD1 (6 bases). With 4 bases removed from V and 11 bases from J, the gap between germline ends came to 12 bases. This CDR3 comprises 12 residues. CDR1 and CDR2 (germline): LNHNV, YYDKDF (reference sequence). The CDR3 loop reads CATSIERGKQFF. The CDR3, as DNA: TGTGCCACCAGCATAGAGAGGGGGAAGCAGTTCTTC.

This clone was observed once. V is TRBV6-5 and J is TRBJ2-3; possible D gene TRBD1, 6 bases. The CDR3 length is 14 residues. The germline V gene encodes CDR1 MNHEY and CDR2 SVGAGI. V lost 5 bases, J lost 0 bases, and 9 bases lay in between. CDR3 sequence reads: CASSRQDSTDTQYF. The CDR3 nucleotides are TGTGCCAGCAGTAGACAGGATAGCACAGATACGCAGTATTTT.

Concerning this clone: An end of the junction differs from the germline gene, which may be a read error. This chain connects TRBV7-9 to TRBJ1-2; TRBD1 matches at 9 bases. Germline lookup yields CDR1 SEHNR and CDR2 FQNEAQ (reference sequence). The CDR3 covers 15 residues. The CDR3 loop is CASSLVQGAGYGHTF. Here the CDR3 DNA reads TGTGCCAGCAGCTTAGTACAGGGGGCTGGCTATGGCCACACCTTC.

The CDR3 loop reads CASSPLLDSHEIYF. CDR3 nucleotide sequence: TGCGCCAGCAGCCCTCTTTTGGACAGTCACGAGATATATTTT. The chain carries TRBV4-1 and TRBJ1-3, with a tentative D call TRBD1 (6 bases). V was cut by 4 bases and J by 13 bases, with 20 bases left in between. Germline values: CDR1 MGHRA, CDR2 YSYEKL. CDR3 length equals 14 residues.

The chain employs TRBV5-4 and TRBJ1-2, with D possibly TRBD1 on 5 matching bases. The V gene's germline CDR1 is SGHNT and CDR2 YYREEE (reference sequence). Trimming removed 0 bases from V and 4 bases from J, with 13 bases in between. The CDR3 contains 15 residues. In DNA form, the CDR3 reads TGTGCCAGCAGCTTGGAAAGGGGAGGCGGCTATGGCTACACCTTC. Its protein product is CASSLERGGGYGYTF.

The chain combines TRBV6-5 with TRBJ2-6; D uncertain. The CDR3 spans 13 residues. Germline-derived CDR1 and CDR2 are MNHEY and SVGAGI. Deletions cut 6 bases from V and 4 bases from J, with 7 bases between. CDR3 sequence (DNA): TGTGCCAGCAGCTATCCCGGGGCCAACGTCCTGACTTTC. Protein sequence: CASSYPGANVLTF.